This is a list of T cell receptor beta chains from one sample in a study of blood T cell repertoires in COVID-19. Profiling relied on immunoSEQ multiplex PCR, and the TCRdb table lists in-frame clones only, not all of them. The repertoire holds roughly 15,000 clones, 82% seen once, with approximately 20% in the top ten. The sample taken for sequencing was peripheral blood. These receptors were collected from a man at least 80 years old with active COVID-19. Both conserved end residues are part of each CDR3. A D gene is named only where the DNA matches it firmly. Some rows mark clone size as missing; the rest say once, few, many or name a class of expanded clone.

d_gene	v_gene	abundance	j_gene	CDR3aa	CDR3nt
TRBD2	TRBV6-5	-	TRBJ2-1	CASSYWLDGGNEQFF	TGTGCCAGCAGTTACTGGCTAGACGGGGGGAATGAGCAGTTCTTC
-	TRBV10-1	-	TRBJ2-3	CASSRGSPDTQYF	TGCGCCAGCAGCCGAGGTTCCCCAGATACGCAGTATTTT
TRBD2	TRBV20-1	-	TRBJ2-3	CSASSPGGPRSDTQYF	TGCAGTGCTAGTTCCCCGGGAGGGCCTAGGTCGGATACGCAGTATTTT
-	TRBV20-1	once	TRBJ2-1	CSASRGNEQFF	TGCAGTGCTAGTCGCGGCAATGAGCAGTTCTTC
-	TRBV28	few	TRBJ2-3	CASSSASVPDTQYF	TGTGCCAGCAGTTCCGCTAGCGTCCCAGATACGCAGTATTTT
TRBD2	TRBV7-8	once	TRBJ2-7	CASSLGLAGAYEQYF	TGTGCCAGCAGCTTAGGACTAGCGGGGGCCTACGAGCAGTACTTC
-	TRBV9	-	TRBJ1-5	CASTPGEGHQPQHF	TGTGCCAGCACTCCAGGGGAGGGTCATCAGCCCCAGCATTTT
-	TRBV27	-	TRBJ2-1	CASSVLTESSYNEQFF	TGTGCCAGCAGTGTACTGACAGAGAGCTCCTACAATGAGCAGTTCTTC
TRBD1	TRBV28	-	TRBJ1-5	CASRGGQGSNQPQHF	TGTGCCAGCAGAGGAGGACAGGGCAGCAATCAGCCCCAGCATTTT
TRBD2	TRBV10-3	few	TRBJ2-1	CAISDPSGRASEQFF	TGTGCCATCAGTGACCCTAGCGGGAGGGCCTCAGAGCAGTTCTTC
-	TRBV6-2/TRBV6-3	once	TRBJ2-5	CASSYSRVRETQYF	TGTGCCAGCAGTTACTCGAGGGTTCGGGAGACCCAGTACTTC
TRBD2	TRBV28	few	TRBJ2-3	CASSLREGHTDTQYF	TGTGCCAGCAGTTTAAGGGAGGGGCACACAGATACGCAGTATTTT
TRBD1	TRBV9	-	TRBJ2-3	CASSVEGALFDPDTQYF	TGTGCCAGCAGCGTAGAGGGGGCCCTTTTCGATCCAGATACGCAGTATTTT
TRBD1	TRBV24-1	-	TRBJ1-4	CATSDSGTGYEKLFF	TGTGCCACCAGTGATTCCGGGACAGGGTATGAAAAACTGTTTTTT
-	TRBV9	-	TRBJ2-2	CASSPAAVRTGELFF	TGTGCCAGCAGCCCAGCGGCAGTCCGGACCGGGGAGCTGTTTTTT
TRBD1	TRBV19	-	TRBJ1-6	CASSNRGDSPLHF	TGTGCCAGTAGTAACAGGGGAGATTCACCCCTCCACTTT
-	TRBV19	-	TRBJ2-3	CASSLDRTDTQYF	TGTGCCAGTAGCCTCGACAGAACAGATACGCAGTATTTT